Each of the 25 T cell receptor beta chains below was sequenced from the same sample in a study of T cells in localized non-small cell lung cancer. The method was immunoSEQ multiplex PCR; TCRdb's version includes in-frame clones alone and lacks a portion of them. This sample has about 41,000 clones, with roughly 86% found just once. Sequenced here: peripheral blood, sampled before any cancer treatment. Receptor source: a woman between 18 and 49 years old with stage III lung adenocarcinoma.

The chain joins TRBV5-1 to TRBJ2-3, with 7 positions matching TRBD1. CDR3 length equals 15 residues. Germline lookup yields CDR1 SGHRS and CDR2 YFSETQ. Trimming took 0 bases from V and 6 from J; bases not matched to a gene: 7. The CDR3 DNA reads as TGCGCCAGCAGCTTGGGGGCAGGGGGATATGATACGCAGTATTTT. Translating gives CASSLGAGGYDTQYF. Drawing the rest from reference TRBV5-1 and TRBJ2-3, the complete variable domain is KAGVTQTPRYLIKTRGQQVTLSCSPISGHRSVSWYQQTPGQGLQFLFEYFSETQRNKGNFPGRFSGRQFSNSRSEMNVSTLELGDSALYLCASSLGAGGYDTQYFGPGTRLTVL.

The chain recombines TRBV4-1 with TRBJ1-1, with unresolved D. Per germline, CDR1 MGHRA and CDR2 YSYEKL. The length of the CDR3 is 15 residues. Trimming pared 1 base from V and 10 bases from J, leaving 19 bases between. This CDR3 is CASSQADTPPHGAFF. CDR3 in DNA: TGCGCCAGCAGCCAAGCCGACACCCCACCCCACGGAGCTTTCTTT.

This chain joins TRBV7-2 and TRBJ2-2; D perhaps matches TRBD2 (6 bases). The V end was cut by 2 bases, the J end by 3 bases, with 10 bases between. The CDR3 runs to 15 residues. Per the germline V gene, CDR1 is SGHTA and CDR2 is FQGNSA. CDR3: CASSLTGVDTGELFF. CDR3 nucleotide sequence: TGTGCCAGCAGCTTAACGGGGGTAGACACCGGGGAGCTGTTTTTT. Full variable domain (outside the CDR3, taken from reference TRBV7-2 and TRBJ2-2): GAGVSQSPSNKVTEKGKDVELRCDPISGHTALYWYRQSLGQGLEFLIYFQGNSAPDKSGLPSDRFSAERTGGSVSTLTIQRTQQEDSAVYLCASSLTGVDTGELFFGEGSRLTVL.

V gene TRBV6-5 combines with J gene TRBJ2-2; 10 nucleotides align to TRBD2. This CDR3 comprises 14 residues. Germline V lookup: CDR1 MNHEY, CDR2 SVGAGI. With 6 bases clipped from V and 6 bases from J, the junction kept 4 bases outside the gene matches. The CDR3 sequence is CASRWTSGAGELFF. The DNA for the CDR3 is TGTGCCAGCAGGTGGACTAGCGGCGCCGGGGAGCTGTTTTTT.

V usage is TRBV5-1 and J usage is TRBJ1-2; the match to TRBD1 covers 7 bases. This CDR3 spans 14 amino acids. V was clipped by 0 bases and J by 4 bases; unmatched bases: 3. CDR1 SGHRS and CDR2 YFSETQ come from the germline V gene. CDR3 DNA sequence: TGCGCCAGCAGCTTGGGACAGGGTACCTATGGCTACACCTTC. Amino acid sequence: CASSLGQGTYGYTF.

V is TRBV18 and J is TRBJ1-2; the match to TRBD1 covers 9 bases. J lost 7 bases, V lost 8 bases, and 8 bases had no gene match. Germline CDR1 reads KGHSH; CDR2 reads LQKENI. CDR3 length: 13 amino acids. The CDR3 bases are TGTGCCAGCACCCGGACAGGGGATCCTGGCTACACCTTC. Amino acid sequence: CASTRTGDPGYTF. Looking up the rest from reference TRBV18 and TRBJ1-2 gives the full variable domain: NAGVMQNPRHLVRRRGQEARLRCSPMKGHSHVYWYRQLPEEGLKFMVYLQKENIIDESGMPKERFSAEFPKEGPSILRIQQVVRGDSAAYFCASTRTGDPGYTFGSGTRLTVV.

This rearrangement joins TRBV18 to TRBJ1-3; a possible D gene is TRBD1 (6 bases). Germline V gives CDR1 KGHSH, CDR2 LQKENI. The ends were cut back, 3 bases at V and 0 bases at J, with 12 bases in the middle. This CDR3 has 16 amino acids. In nucleotides, the CDR3 is TGTGCCAGCTCACCCGGACAGTCGCTCTCTGGAAACACCATATATTTT. This gives the protein CASSPGQSLSGNTIYF.

This chain connects TRBV2 to TRBJ2-1; 13 positions match TRBD2. This CDR3 spans 15 amino acids. CDR1 and CDR2 from the germline V gene are SNHLY and FYNNEI. Trimming cost V 6 bases and J 10 bases; bases outside gene matches: 9. The DNA of the CDR3 is TGTGCCAGCAGGCCAACTAGCGGGGGGGCAAGGGAGCAGTTCTTC. Protein product: CASRPTSGGAREQFF.

This clone is judged medium-sized. The rearrangement joins TRBV19 to TRBJ1-5; 9 bases align to TRBD1. The CDR3 covers 17 residues. Germline V gene sequence: CDR1 LNHDA, CDR2 SQIVND (reference sequence). V shed 6 bases, J shed 0 bases, and the junction held 9 bases outside the gene matches. CDR3 protein: CASSLTGGGSSNQPQHF. Written as DNA, the CDR3 is TGTGCCAGTAGCCTGACAGGGGGTGGATCTAGCAATCAGCCCCAGCATTTT.

The chain links TRBV9 to TRBJ2-7; D gene ambiguous. Germline V gene lookup returns CDR1 SGDLS and CDR2 YYNGEE. There are 14 residues in the CDR3. V lost 7 bases and J lost 2, with 16 bases in between. The CDR3 reads CASPTNLDAYEQYF. CDR3 DNA: TGTGCCAGCCCCACTAACTTAGATGCCTACGAGCAGTACTTC.

The chain combines TRBV25-1 with TRBJ2-3; D possibly corresponds to TRBD2 (6 bases). With 2 bases removed from V and 4 bases from J, the gap between germline ends came to 10 bases. The V gene's germline CDR1 is MGHDK and CDR2 SYGVNS. The CDR3 has 14 amino acids. CDR3 nucleotides: TGTGCCAGCAGTGAAGGAGGGGTACCAGATACGCAGTATTTT. It translates to CASSEGGVPDTQYF.

The chain recombines TRBV5-1 with TRBJ1-2; D not resolved. Trimming stripped 0 bases from V and 3 bases from J, with 15 bases between. CDR3 length: 16 amino acids. CDR1 SGHRS and CDR2 YFSETQ come from the germline V gene. The CDR3 sequence is CASSLGPQRSYYGYTF. DNA of the CDR3: TGCGCCAGCAGCTTGGGCCCGCAGAGAAGCTACTATGGCTACACCTTC.

V is TRBV9 and J is TRBJ1-3; D is undetermined. Germline V gene data show CDR1 as SGDLS and CDR2 as YYNGEE. This CDR3 comprises 14 residues. The V and J ends lost 1 base and 2 bases respectively, with 7 bases between them. DNA of the CDR3: TGTGCCAGCAGCGTATATGGGGCTGGAAACACCATATATTTT. Its protein is CASSVYGAGNTIYF.

The chain couples TRBV5-1 to TRBJ1-1; TRBD1 aligns across 7 bases. Trimming removed 4 bases from V and 1 base from J; junction bases left unmatched: 4. Germline CDR1 reads SGHRS; CDR2 reads YFSETQ. The CDR3 runs to 14 residues. CDR3 nucleotides: TGCGCCAGCAGCAGACGGACAGGGAACACTGAAGCTTTCTTT. Its protein product is CASSRRTGNTEAFF. Variable domain in full (rest from reference TRBV5-1 and TRBJ1-1): KAGVTQTPRYLIKTRGQQVTLSCSPISGHRSVSWYQQTPGQGLQFLFEYFSETQRNKGNFPGRFSGRQFSNSRSEMNVSTLELGDSALYLCASSRRTGNTEAFFGQGTRLTVV.

V and J are TRBV9 and TRBJ2-2; D unresolved. Trimming pared 4 bases from V and 1 base from J, leaving 5 bases between. Germline CDR1 reads SGDLS; CDR2 reads YYNGEE. The CDR3 has 13 amino acids. CDR3 coding DNA: TGTGCCAGCAGCCGACGGAACACCGGGGAGCTGTTTTTT. This gives the protein CASSRRNTGELFF.

The chain employs TRBV7-2 and TRBJ1-5; tentative D call: TRBD1 (5 bases). With 5 bases removed from V and 4 bases from J, the gap between germline ends came to 15 bases. The CDR3 contains 15 residues. Germline assignment: CDR1 SGHTA and CDR2 FQGNSA. CDR3 DNA sequence: TGTGCCAGCAGCCTCGGCGGGGGGGTAAATCAGCCCCAGCATTTT. Translated: CASSLGGGVNQPQHF.

The chain recombines TRBV7-8 with TRBJ1-2; D remains ambiguous. Germline loops: CDR1 SGHVS, CDR2 FQNEAQ. CDR3 length: 15 residues. The V end was cut by 2 bases, the J end by 4 bases, with 14 bases between. The CDR3: CASSLRAELFYGYTF. Here the CDR3 DNA reads TGTGCCAGCAGCTTAAGGGCGGAACTCTTCTATGGCTACACCTTC.

The chain carries TRBV9 and TRBJ1-4; TRBD1 agrees at 9 bases. Germline CDR1 is SGDLS and CDR2 is YYNGEE. Losses at the gene ends were 4 bases for V and 3 bases for J; bases not matched to a gene: 7. This CDR3 is 16 amino acids long. CDR3 nucleotide sequence: TGTGCCAGCAGCCCCCTCGGGACAGGGCCTAATGAAAAACTGTTTTTT. Translated, it gives CASSPLGTGPNEKLFF. The full variable domain, its missing parts supplied by reference TRBV9 and TRBJ1-4, is DSGVTQTPKHLITATGQRVTLRCSPRSGDLSVYWYQQSLDQGLQFLIQYYNGEERAKGNILERFSAQQFPDLHSELNLSSLELGDSALYFCASSPLGTGPNEKLFFGSGTQLSVL.

This clone was observed a handful of times. This chain uses TRBV7-9 with TRBJ1-3; TRBD1 matches at 7 bases. Germline assignment: CDR1 SEHNR and CDR2 FQNEAQ (reference sequence). Trimming cost V 3 bases and J 0 bases; bases outside gene matches: 8. The CDR3 consists of 17 residues. In DNA form, the CDR3 reads TGTGCCAGCAGCTTTTCCGGGACAGTGTACTCTGGAAACACCATATATTTT. Translation: CASSFSGTVYSGNTIYF.

The chain has TRBV19 and TRBJ1-3; weak D call: TRBD1 (5 bases). CDR1 is LNHDA, CDR2 SQIVND, per germline (reference sequence). This CDR3 has 17 residues. V was shortened by 6 bases and J by 0 bases, with 18 bases between the two germline ends. This chain's CDR3 is CASSRVAGTASGNTIYF. The CDR3 DNA reads TGTGCCAGTAGCCGTGTGGCAGGGACCGCCTCTGGAAACACCATATATTTT.

The chain uses TRBV6-5 and TRBJ2-1; D gene uncertain. The V gene's germline CDR1 is MNHEY and CDR2 SVGAGI. The CDR3 consists of 15 residues. With 5 bases removed from V and 2 bases from J, the gap between germline ends came to 13 bases. In DNA form, the CDR3 reads TGTGCCAGCAGTCCAGACACCGGAACCTACAATGAGCAGTTCTTC. Translating it yields CASSPDTGTYNEQFF.

This chain connects TRBV7-8 to TRBJ1-1; perhaps TRBD1 as D (5 bases). In germline, CDR1 is SGHVS, CDR2 FQNEAQ. The CDR3 loop spans 13 amino acids. The V end was cut by 5 bases, the J end by 6 bases, with 13 bases between. The CDR3 here is CASSQSRVSEAFF. The CDR3 coding sequence is TGTGCCAGCAGCCAATCCAGGGTGTCTGAAGCTTTCTTT.

This sequence joins TRBV25-1 and TRBJ2-3; possibly TRBD2 for D (6 bases). CDR1 is MGHDK and CDR2 is SYGVNS in the germline V gene. There are 13 residues in the CDR3. V was trimmed by 10 bases and J by 5 bases, leaving 16 bases between them. For the CDR3, the DNA is TGTGCCACCACTTGGGGGGATATAGATACGCAGTATTTT. Protein product: CATTWGDIDTQYF.

The chain joins TRBV27 to TRBJ1-2, with 8 bases fitting TRBD1. The CDR3 spans 14 residues. V lost 5 bases and J lost 7; bases outside the gene matches: 9. From germline, CDR1 is MNHEY and CDR2 SMNVEV (reference sequence). DNA of the CDR3: TGTGCCAGCAGTCTCACAGGGGGTAAAGGTGGCTACACCTTC. Protein product: CASSLTGGKGGYTF.

The chain employs TRBV5-4 and TRBJ1-1; D gene ambiguous. The CDR3 covers 12 residues. The germline V and J ends were trimmed by 4 bases and 1 base, with 5 bases remaining between them. CDR1 is SGHNT and CDR2 is YYREEE in the germline V gene (reference sequence). The CDR3 spells CASSAWNTEAFF. Here the CDR3 DNA reads TGTGCCAGCAGCGCGTGGAACACTGAAGCTTTCTTT.